Below, one T cell receptor (beta chain) is given with its context. Germline V lookup: CDR1 SGHDN, CDR2 FVKESK. Trimming removed 4 bases from V and 0 bases from J, with 7 bases in between. The CDR3 runs 14 residues. This sample stems from a study of cytomegalovirus exposure and HLA in healthy donors. The PCR was carried out with 60 Vbeta primers and 13 Jbeta primers. The assay was immunoSEQ multiplex PCR, and TCRdb's table has in-frame clones only and misses some. Of roughly 190,000 clones listed, around 83% are singletons. The V and J genes are TRBV14 and TRBJ1-3; D uncertain. The source of this sequence is a woman in her forties or fifties in good health and CMV-seropositive. The sequenced sample was PBMCs. The CDR3 reads CASSRMRSGNTIYF. The CDR3 coding sequence is TGTGCCAGCAGCCGTATGCGCTCTGGAAACACCATATATTTT. The full variable domain, with the rest looked up from reference TRBV14 and TRBJ1-3, is EAGVTQFPSHSVIEKGQTVTLRCDPISGHDNLYWYRRVMGKEIKFLLHFVKESKQDESGMPNNRFLAERTGGTYSTLKVQPAELEDSGVYFCASSRMRSGNTIYFGEGSWLTVV.